The sequence of this T cell receptor beta chain was determined in a study of Ad26.COV2.S vaccination and SARS-CoV-2 variants. Study context: A participant enrolled in the COV1001 Ad26.COV2.S trial arm provided the sample.

The treatment: around 19 received Ad26.COV2.S at low or high dose, single or two shots; several received placebo; per-sample allocation not given. Day 63 after the first vaccine or placebo injection was the time point for sampling. This Boston cohort included adults aged 18-55 years. V was shortened by 5 bases and J by 7 bases, with 14 bases between the two germline ends. From germline, CDR1 is SEHNR and CDR2 FQNEAQ (reference sequence). CDR3 length equals 13 residues. Clones were read by immunoSEQ multiplex PCR, and TCRdb kept only the in-frame ones, dropping some. The sample shows about 440,000 clones, 90% of them seen only once.

Specimen: peripheral blood, collected in a trial of Ad26.COV2.S vaccine versus placebo. The gene calls are TRBV7-9 and TRBJ1-1; D not resolved. The sequence was obtained from a person between 18 and 60 years old who received the Ad26.COV2.S COVID-19 vaccine or a placebo. The CDR3 DNA is TGTGCCAGCAGCCCTTTTGAACATCTTGAAGCTTTCTTT. It codes for CASSPFEHLEAFF.